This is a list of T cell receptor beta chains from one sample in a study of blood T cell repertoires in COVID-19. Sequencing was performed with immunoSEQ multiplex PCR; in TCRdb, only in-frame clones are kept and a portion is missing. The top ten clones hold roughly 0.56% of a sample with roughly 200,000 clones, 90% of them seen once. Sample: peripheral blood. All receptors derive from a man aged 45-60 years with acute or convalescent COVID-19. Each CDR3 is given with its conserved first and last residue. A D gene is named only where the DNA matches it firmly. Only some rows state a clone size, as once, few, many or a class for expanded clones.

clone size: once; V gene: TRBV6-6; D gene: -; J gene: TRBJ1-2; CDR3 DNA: TGTGCCAGCAGTTACACCCCCCGGGACTACCCCACTGGCTACACCTTC; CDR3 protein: CASSYTPRDYPTGYTF
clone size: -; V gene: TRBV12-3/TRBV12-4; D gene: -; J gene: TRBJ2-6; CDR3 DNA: TGTGCCGCGAGTCGCGCGGGGGCCAACGTCCTGACTTTC; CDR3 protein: CAASRAGANVLTF
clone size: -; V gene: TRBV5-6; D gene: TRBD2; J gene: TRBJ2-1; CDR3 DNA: TGTGCCAGCAGCTACCGCGGGACTAGCGGGAGTAATGAGCAGTTCTTC; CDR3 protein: CASSYRGTSGSNEQFF
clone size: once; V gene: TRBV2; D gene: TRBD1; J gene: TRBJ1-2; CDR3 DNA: TGTGCCAGCAGGGAGGACAGGGTCGGTGGCTACACCTTC; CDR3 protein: CASREDRVGGYTF
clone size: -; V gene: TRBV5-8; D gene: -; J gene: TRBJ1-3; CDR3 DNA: TGTGCCAGCATTTCGCACTCCTTTGGAAACACCATATATTTT; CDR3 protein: CASISHSFGNTIYF
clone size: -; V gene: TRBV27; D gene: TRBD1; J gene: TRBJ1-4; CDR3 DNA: TGTGCCAGCAGCTTAGCCGGGACAGGCAATGAAAAACTGTTTTTT; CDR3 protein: CASSLAGTGNEKLFF
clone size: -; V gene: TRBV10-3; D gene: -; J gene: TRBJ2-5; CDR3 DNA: TGTGCCATCAGTGAGGGACAGAACCAAGAGACCCAGTACTTC; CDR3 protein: CAISEGQNQETQYF
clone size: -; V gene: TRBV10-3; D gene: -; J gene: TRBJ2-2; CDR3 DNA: TGTGCCATCAGCGGGAGACAGGGAAGCGGCACCGGGGAGCTGTTTTTT; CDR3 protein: CAISGRQGSGTGELFF
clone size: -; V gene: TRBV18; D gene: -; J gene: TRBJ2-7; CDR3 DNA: TGTGCCAGCTCACCAGAGAGATACGAGCAGTACTTC; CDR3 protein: CASSPERYEQYF
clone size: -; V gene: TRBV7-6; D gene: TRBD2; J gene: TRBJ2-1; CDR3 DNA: TGTGCCAGCAGCTCGGGACTCCCTAGCGGGAGGGCCGTCAATGAGCAGTTCTTC; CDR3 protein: CASSSGLPSGRAVNEQFF
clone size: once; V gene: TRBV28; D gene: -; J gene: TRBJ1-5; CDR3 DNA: TGTGCCAGCCGGAGGTATAGCAATCAGCCCCAGCATTTT; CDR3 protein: CASRRYSNQPQHF
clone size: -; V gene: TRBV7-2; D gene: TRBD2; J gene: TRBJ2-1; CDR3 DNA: TGTGCCAGCAGCCTTGAAGGACTAGCGGTTATAAGCTCCTACAATGAGCAGTTCTTC; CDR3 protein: CASSLEGLAVISSYNEQFF
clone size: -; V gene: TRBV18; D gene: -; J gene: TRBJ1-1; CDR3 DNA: TGTGCCAGCTCACCGATTTCTGGGGCAACAAGTGAAGCTTTCTTT; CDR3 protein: CASSPISGATSEAFF
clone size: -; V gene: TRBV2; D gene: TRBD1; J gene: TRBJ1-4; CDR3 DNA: TGTGCCAGCAGTGGGGCAGGGGGCTTGAGTGAAAAACTGTTTTTT; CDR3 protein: CASSGAGGLSEKLFF
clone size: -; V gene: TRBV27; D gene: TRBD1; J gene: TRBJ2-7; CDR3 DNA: TGTGCCAGCAGTTTATGGCCGGGACAGGTCGAGCAGTACTTC; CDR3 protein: CASSLWPGQVEQYF
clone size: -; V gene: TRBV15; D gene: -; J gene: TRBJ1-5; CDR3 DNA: TGTGCCACCAGTCACCGCGGACAGTCGAATCAGCCCCAGCATTTT; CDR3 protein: CATSHRGQSNQPQHF
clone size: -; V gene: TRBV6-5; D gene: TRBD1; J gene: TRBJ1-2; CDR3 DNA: TGTGCCAGCAGTCCGCAAGGGGGCCCCTATGGCTACACCTTC; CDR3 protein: CASSPQGGPYGYTF
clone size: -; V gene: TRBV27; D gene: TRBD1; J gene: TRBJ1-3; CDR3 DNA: TGTGCCAGCAGTGCTAGGACAGGGCACGGAAACACCATATATTTT; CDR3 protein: CASSARTGHGNTIYF
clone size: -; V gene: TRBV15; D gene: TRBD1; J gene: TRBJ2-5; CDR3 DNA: TGTGCCACCAGCAGAGGCACAGGGGTGGAGACCCAGTACTTC; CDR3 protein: CATSRGTGVETQYF
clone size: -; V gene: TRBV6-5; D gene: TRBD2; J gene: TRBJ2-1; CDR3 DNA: TGTGCCAGCAGCTATAGCGGGAGGGAACTCAATGAGCAGTTCTTC; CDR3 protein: CASSYSGRELNEQFF
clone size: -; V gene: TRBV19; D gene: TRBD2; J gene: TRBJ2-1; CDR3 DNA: TGTGCCAGTAGTATCCCCCCCCGGGAGGCTAACAATGAGCAGTTCTTC; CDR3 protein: CASSIPPREANNEQFF
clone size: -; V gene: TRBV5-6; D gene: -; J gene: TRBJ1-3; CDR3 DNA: TGTGCCAGCAGCCGGTTTGACCCGGGGATCCCAAACACCATATATTTT; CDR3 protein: CASSRFDPGIPNTIYF
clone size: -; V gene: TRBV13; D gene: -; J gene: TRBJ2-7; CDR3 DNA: TGTGCCAGCAGCTTAGGGCGCGCAGGGTCCTACGAGCAGTACTTC; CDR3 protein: CASSLGRAGSYEQYF
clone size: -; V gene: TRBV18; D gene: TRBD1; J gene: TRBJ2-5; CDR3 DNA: TGTGCCAGCTCCCCAGGGGGCGGAGAGACCCAGTACTTC; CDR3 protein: CASSPGGGETQYF